These 27 T cell receptor beta chains were all obtained from the same sample, sequenced in a study of blood T cell repertoires in COVID-19. Here immunoSEQ multiplex PCR was the method, and the copy in TCRdb shows in-frame clones only, minus some. The data show about 290,000 clones, with roughly 90% seen just once and over 8.5% held by the top ten. Sequenced: peripheral blood. These receptors all stem from a woman aged 25 to 45 with COVID-19, enrolled during active disease.

The chain links TRBV7-6 to TRBJ1-5; 10 bases are shared with TRBD1. This CDR3 region has 16 residues. The V and J ends lost 3 bases and 6 bases, in that order; junction bases with no gene match: 8. Per the germline V gene, CDR1 is SGHVS and CDR2 is FNYEAQ. CDR3 sequence: CASSFGTGESSQPQHF. The CDR3 DNA is TGTGCCAGCAGCTTTGGGACAGGGGAAAGTAGTCAGCCCCAGCATTTT.

This chain connects TRBV28 to TRBJ2-7; the D gene is possibly TRBD1 (6 bases). The V gene's germline CDR1 is MDHEN and CDR2 SYDVKM. The CDR3 contains 11 residues. V shed 10 bases and J shed 3 bases, with 10 bases lying between them. CDR3 sequence reads: CATQGFYEQYF. The CDR3 DNA reads as TGTGCCACCCAGGGGTTCTACGAGCAGTACTTC.

This chain connects TRBV15 to TRBJ2-7; D not certain. V lost 4 bases and J 3 bases, leaving 7 bases between the germline ends. Germline lookup yields CDR1 LNHNV and CDR2 YYDKDF (reference sequence). The length of the CDR3 is 12 residues. CDR3 in amino acids: CATSNRHYEQYF. The CDR3 DNA reads as TGTGCCACCAGCAACCGACACTACGAGCAGTACTTC.

V gene TRBV18 combines with J gene TRBJ1-1; D perhaps matches TRBD1 (6 bases). This CDR3 comprises 14 residues. Germline V gene data show CDR1 as KGHSH and CDR2 as LQKENI. Trimming stripped 0 bases from V and 3 bases from J, with 8 bases between. The CDR3 nucleotides are TGTGCCAGCTCACCACCGACAGGTTACACTGAAGCTTTCTTT. The encoded protein is CASSPPTGYTEAFF. The variable domain in full, completed from reference TRBV18 and TRBJ1-1, reads NAGVMQNPRHLVRRRGQEARLRCSPMKGHSHVYWYRQLPEEGLKFMVYLQKENIIDESGMPKERFSAEFPKEGPSILRIQQVVRGDSAAYFCASSPPTGYTEAFFGQGTRLTVV.

As regards this clone: A read error may produce the germline difference seen at one junction end. The V gene is TRBV12-5, the J gene TRBJ1-3; D is unresolved. This CDR3 spans 14 amino acids. The germline gives CDR1 LGHNT, CDR2 FRNRAP. The CDR3 sequence is CASGLGSVGNTIYF. DNA for the CDR3: TGTGCTAGTGGCTTGGGGAGCGTGGGAAACACCATATATTTT.

The chain has TRBV7-2 and TRBJ1-2, with D possibly TRBD1 on 6 matching bases. Germline loops: CDR1 SGHTA, CDR2 FQGNSA. The CDR3 contains 13 residues. V was trimmed by 4 bases and J by 8 bases, leaving 14 bases between them. In nucleotides, the CDR3 is TGTGCCAGCAGCTCTACAGGGAATCTGGGCTACACCTTC. Translation gives CASSSTGNLGYTF.

J is TRBJ1-2 and V is TRBV12-5; no clear D. CDR1 and CDR2 (germline): LGHNT, FRNRAP. The CDR3 runs 12 residues. V dropped 2 bases and J dropped 5 bases, with 6 bases sitting between them. The CDR3: CASGLSGYGYTF. The CDR3 DNA follows: TGTGCTAGTGGTTTGAGCGGGTATGGCTACACCTTC.

In this sample, this clone turned up once. Written as DNA, the CDR3 is TGTGCCAGTACCTTGGGCCGTGTTGCGAACACTGAAGCTTTCTTT. It codes for CASTLGRVANTEAFF. This chain connects TRBV19 to TRBJ1-1; D not certain. This CDR3 comprises 15 residues. Germline loops: CDR1 LNHDA, CDR2 SQIVND (reference sequence). V lost 7 bases and J 1 base, leaving 16 bases between the germline ends.

The chain employs TRBV3-1 (or the pseudogene TRBV3-2) and TRBJ1-2; a possible D gene is TRBD1 (6 bases). CDR1 and CDR2 (germline): LGHDT, YNNKEL (reference sequence). CDR3 length: 15 amino acids. V was trimmed by 2 bases and J by 3 bases, leaving 13 bases between them. CDR3 sequence reads: CASSQLDSPDYGYTF. DNA of the CDR3: TGTGCCAGCAGCCAATTGGACAGCCCAGACTATGGCTACACCTTC.

CDR3 amino acids: CASSSSDAGHEKLFF. The CDR3 nucleotides are TGTGCCAGCAGCTCCAGCGACGCAGGGCATGAAAAACTGTTTTTT. The chain carries TRBV7-9 and TRBJ1-4; TRBD1 is a possible D gene (5 bases). The germline CDR1 and CDR2 sequences are SEHNR and FQNEAQ (reference sequence). Trimming left V 4 bases short and J 6 bases short, with 15 bases between. The CDR3 length is 15 residues. Variable domain in full (rest from reference TRBV7-9 and TRBJ1-4): DTGVSQNPRHKITKRGQNVTFRCDPISEHNRLYWYRQTLGQGPEFLTYFQNEAQLEKSRLLSDRFSAERPKGSFSTLEIQRTEQGDSAMYLCASSSSDAGHEKLFFGSGTQLSVL.

CDR3 sequence: CASAPLVGTEAFF. In DNA, the CDR3 is TGTGCCAGCGCACCACTAGTAGGCACTGAAGCTTTCTTT. The chain is built from TRBV7-6 and TRBJ1-1; D is unclear. Germline loops: CDR1 SGHVS, CDR2 FNYEAQ. CDR3 size: 13 residues. The V and J ends lost 8 bases and 4 bases respectively, with 14 bases between them.

The CDR3 loop is CASGDRTADHSYGYTF. The CDR3 DNA reads as TGTGCCAGCGGGGATCGGACAGCAGATCACAGCTATGGCTACACCTTC. The chain couples TRBV7-9 to TRBJ1-2, with D perhaps matching TRBD1 (6 bases). The CDR3 length is 16 residues. The germline CDR1 and CDR2 sequences are SEHNR and FQNEAQ (reference sequence). With 8 bases removed from V and 4 bases from J, the gap between germline ends came to 23 bases.

The V call is TRBV5-6, the J call TRBJ1-6, with D perhaps TRBD1 (5 bases). Deletions cut 0 bases from V and 7 bases from J, with 8 bases between. The CDR3 spans 14 residues. The germline V gene encodes CDR1 SGHDT and CDR2 YYEEEE. The CDR3: CASSLGQTNSPLHF. CDR3 nucleotide sequence: TGTGCCAGCAGCTTGGGACAGACGAATTCACCCCTCCACTTT. The whole variable domain, remainder taken from reference TRBV5-6 and TRBJ1-6, is DAGVTQSPTHLIKTRGQQVTLRCSPKSGHDTVSWYQQALGQGPQFIFQYYEEEERQRGNFPDRFSGHQFPNYSSELNVNALLLGDSALYLCASSLGQTNSPLHFGNGTRLTVT.

CDR3 loop: CASSSRLVNYEQYF. The CDR3 coding sequence is TGTGCCAGCAGTTCCCGACTGGTCAACTACGAGCAGTACTTC. This rearrangement joins TRBV27 to TRBJ2-7; D is ambiguous. CDR1 is MNHEY, CDR2 SMNVEV, per germline (reference sequence). The CDR3 runs 14 residues. V was shortened by 4 bases and J by 3 bases, with 13 bases between the two germline ends.

The chain combines TRBV3-1 (or the pseudogene TRBV3-2) with TRBJ2-5; D perhaps matches TRBD1 (6 bases). Germline CDR1 reads LGHDT; CDR2 reads YNNKEL (reference sequence). The CDR3 covers 16 residues. Deletions cut 3 bases from V and 5 bases from J, with 19 bases between. The CDR3 region is CASSHTRGDGEETQYF. The CDR3 nucleotides read TGTGCCAGCAGCCATACCAGGGGCGACGGAGAGGAGACCCAGTACTTC.

The chain links TRBV19 to TRBJ2-7; 8 bases align to TRBD1. Losses at the gene ends were 3 bases for V and 2 bases for J; bases not matched to a gene: 3. The germline gives CDR1 LNHDA, CDR2 SQIVND (reference sequence). This CDR3 has 14 residues. CDR3 sequence: CASSMAGGPYEQYF. The CDR3 DNA follows: TGTGCCAGTAGTATGGCAGGGGGCCCCTACGAGCAGTACTTC.

The V gene is TRBV21-1, the J gene TRBJ2-5; TRBD1 is taken as the D call from the table, unchecked against the DNA. TRBV21-1 represents a pseudogene. The CDR3 spans 15 residues. CDR3 in DNA: TGTGCCAGCACCGGCCCCGCAGGGGGAGACGAGACCCAGTACTTC. Protein: CASTGPAGGDETQYF.

CDR3 nucleotide sequence: TGTGCCAGCAGTGCCGGGACTCCGAATGAGCAGTTCTTC. It translates to CASSAGTPNEQFF. The chain has TRBV27 and TRBJ2-1; tentative D call: TRBD2 (6 bases). This CDR3 spans 13 amino acids. The V end lost 5 bases, the J end lost 7 bases, and 12 bases lay between the germline ends. In germline, CDR1 is MNHEY, CDR2 SMNVEV (reference sequence).

The chain has TRBV19 and TRBJ1-2; 12 bases fit TRBD1. The CDR3 has 15 residues. The germline V gene encodes CDR1 LNHDA and CDR2 SQIVND (reference sequence). V was clipped by 5 bases and J by 8 bases; unmatched bases: 9. The CDR3 bases are TGTGCCAGTAGTCTCCTGGGACAGGGGGCTCCCGGCTACACCTTC. Protein: CASSLLGQGAPGYTF.

The chain joins TRBV7-9 to TRBJ1-2; D remains unclear. The CDR3 is 13 residues long. V dropped 6 bases and J dropped 5 bases, with 13 bases sitting between them. The V gene's germline CDR1 is SEHNR and CDR2 FQNEAQ (reference sequence). Here the CDR3 DNA reads TGTGCCAGCAGACCCGGGTCGCTATATGGCTACACCTTC. Translating gives CASRPGSLYGYTF.

This chain connects TRBV7-8 to TRBJ2-3; the match to TRBD2 covers 9 bases. This CDR3 region has 16 residues. V lost 2 bases to trimming and J lost 3 bases; unmatched junction nucleotides: 6. Germline V gene sequence: CDR1 SGHVS, CDR2 FQNEAQ. CDR3 bases: TGTGCCAGCAGCTTATTTGGCGGGGGGGATACAGATACGCAGTATTTT. Translation gives CASSLFGGGDTDTQYF.

The gene calls are TRBV10-1 and TRBJ2-1; weak D call: TRBD2 (5 bases). The CDR3 is 13 residues long. CDR1 WNHNN and CDR2 SYGVQD come from the germline V gene (reference sequence). The V end lost 4 bases, the J end lost 5 bases, and 9 bases lay between the germline ends. CDR3 residues: CASSVTGNNEQFF. CDR3 bases: TGCGCCAGCAGTGTAACGGGGAACAATGAGCAGTTCTTC.

This clone was seen once. The gene calls are TRBV21-1 and TRBJ1-5; TRBD1, the table's D call, was not compared with the DNA. TRBV21-1 is marked as a pseudogene. The CDR3 covers 15 residues. The CDR3 DNA follows: TGTGCCAGCAGCAATAGGGGGAAGGAGGATCAGCCCCAGCATTTT. It specifies CASSNRGKEDQPQHF.

This rearrangement joins TRBV5-4 to TRBJ1-2; no firm D call. Looked up from germline, CDR1 is SGHNT and CDR2 is YYREEE (reference sequence). V dropped 4 bases and J dropped 6 bases, with 19 bases sitting between them. The CDR3 totals 15 residues. Written as DNA, the CDR3 is TGTGCCAGCAGCGCCGCCGGGTTCCAGAGTCATGGCTACACCTTC. It encodes CASSAAGFQSHGYTF.

The V gene is TRBV25-1, the J gene TRBJ1-2, with D perhaps TRBD1 (5 bases). The V gene's germline CDR1 is MGHDK and CDR2 SYGVNS. The CDR3 totals 14 residues. V was trimmed by 4 bases and J by 4 bases, leaving 13 bases between them. The DNA for the CDR3 is TGTGCCAGCAGTGGGGGCCGGATCCTCTATGGCTACACCTTC. Translation gives CASSGGRILYGYTF.

The V gene is TRBV4-1, the J gene TRBJ1-2, with 7 bases aligning to TRBD1. Trimming removed 2 bases from V and 4 bases from J; junction bases left unmatched: 7. The germline gives CDR1 MGHRA, CDR2 YSYEKL. The CDR3 runs to 15 residues. CDR3 amino acids: CASSQRTGNSYGYTF. For the CDR3, the DNA is TGCGCCAGCAGCCAAAGGACAGGAAATAGCTATGGCTACACCTTC.

The chain recombines TRBV6-5 with TRBJ2-1; D might be TRBD2 (5 bases). The V gene's germline CDR1 is MNHEY and CDR2 SVGAGI. Trimming stripped 0 bases from V and 0 bases from J, with 9 bases between. This CDR3 comprises 16 residues. The CDR3 nucleotides read TGTGCCAGCAGTTACTCTTCAGCGGACTCCTACAATGAGCAGTTCTTC. Protein product: CASSYSSADSYNEQFF.